These T cell receptor beta chains were read from a single sample in a study of T cell repertoires in cytomegalovirus infection. TCRdb processed the reads anew with MiXCR; each CDR3 protein has one entry. The table shows approximately 240,000 distinct CDR3 sequences, with roughly an eighth occurring only once. The specimen was PBMCs. These receptors came from a human donor in good health (CMV status not recorded). Some clones in this sample may be carry-over from other donors' samples. Both conserved end residues are part of each CDR3. D genes are given only for firm matches. Clone size appears in some rows only: once, few, many, or a class for an expanded clone.

>many|TRBD1|TRBJ2-1|TRBV7-2
TGTGCCAGCAGCTTAGCTGGCCAGGGGGTACACAATGAGCAGTTCTTC
CASSLAGQGVHNEQFF
>-|-|TRBJ2-7|TRBV20-1
TGCAGTGCCGTATCCGAGACTACTAACGAGCAGTACTTC
CSAVSETTNEQYF
>-|-|TRBJ1-1|TRBV5-1
TGCGCCAGCAGTTTAACCATGACGAACACTGAAGCTTTCTTT
CASSLTMTNTEAFF
>-|-|TRBJ2-2|TRBV20-1
TGCAGTGCCTACGACAGCACCGGGGAGCTGTTTTTT
CSAYDSTGELFF
>many|-|TRBJ2-3|TRBV7-2
TGTGCCAGCAGCTTAGACCCGGGGGACACAGATACGCAGTATTTT
CASSLDPGDTDTQYF
>-|-|TRBJ2-1|TRBV5-1
TGCGCCAGCAGCTTCGCTACCATAAAAGATGAGCAGTTCTTC
CASSFATIKDEQFF
>few|-|TRBJ2-1|TRBV6-2/TRBV6-3
TGTGCCAGCAGAAACGCGGCCGGGGGATACAATGAGCAGTTCTTC
CASRNAAGGYNEQFF
>-|-|TRBJ2-3|TRBV28
TGTGCCAGCAGTTTATGGACAAGAACTACAGATACGCAGTATTTT
CASSLWTRTTDTQYF
>many|-|TRBJ1-2|TRBV2
TGTGCCAGCAGTGACTGGCGGGTTGATGGCTACACCTTC
CASSDWRVDGYTF
>many|TRBD2|TRBJ2-7|TRBV6-2/TRBV6-3
TGTGCCAGCAGTTACCAGAGACTAGCGGGAGGGCCTCACGAGCAGTACTTC
CASSYQRLAGGPHEQYF
>few|-|TRBJ1-6|TRBV3-1
TGTGCCAGCAGCCAAGATCTAAATTCACCCCTCCACTTT
CASSQDLNSPLHF
>-|TRBD1|TRBJ1-1|TRBV5-1
TGCGCCAGCAGACTTGGGACAGGGGAGAACACTGAAGCTTTCTTT
CASRLGTGENTEAFF
>few|-|TRBJ1-1|TRBV7-6
TGTGCCAGCAGCGCGGACAGTATCGGTGAAGCTTTCTTT
CASSADSIGEAFF
>many|TRBD2|TRBJ2-7|TRBV28
TGTGCCAGCAGTTCCCCTAGCGGGAGGGGCTTCTACGAGCAGTACTTC
CASSSPSGRGFYEQYF
>many|-|TRBJ2-7|TRBV7-2
TGTGCCAGCAGCGAATACCCATACGAGCAGTACTTC
CASSEYPYEQYF
>many|-|TRBJ2-7|TRBV12-3/TRBV12-4
TGTGCCAGCAGGTCTTCAGGGTCGGACGAGCAGTACTTC
CASRSSGSDEQYF
>-|TRBD1|TRBJ2-7|TRBV7-9
TGTGCCAGCAGCTTAGCTGGGACAGGGAGCTCCTACGAGCAGTACTTC
CASSLAGTGSSYEQYF
>few|TRBD1|TRBJ2-3|TRBV5-1
TGCGCCAGCAGCCGTTCCGGGACAGGAGAGGCAGATACGCAGTATTTT
CASSRSGTGEADTQYF
>many|-|TRBJ2-1|TRBV7-2
TGTGCCAGCCCCCCCGGAGGGGTCCCCTCCTACAATGAGCAGTTCTTC
CASPPGGVPSYNEQFF
>-|TRBD1|TRBJ1-2|TRBV6-1
TGTGCCAGCAGACGGGACAGGGCCTATGGCTACACCTTC
CASRRDRAYGYTF
>few|TRBD2|TRBJ2-1|TRBV29-1
TGCAGCGTGGGACTAGCGGGAGACGTGTTCTTC
CSVGLAGDVFF
>many|-|TRBJ2-2|TRBV7-8
TGTGCCAGCAAGGAGGGGGAGTTATACACCGGGGAGCTGTTTTTT
CASKEGELYTGELFF
>-|TRBD1|TRBJ2-1|TRBV7-2
TGTGCCAGCAGCAGCACAGGGGGCCCCTACAATGAGCAGTTCTTC
CASSSTGGPYNEQFF
>-|TRBD1|TRBJ1-2|TRBV10-3
TGTGCCATCAACTCCGGGACAGCTAGGGGCTACACCTTC
CAINSGTARGYTF
>many|TRBD1|TRBJ2-1|TRBV12-3/TRBV12-4
TGTGCCAGCAGTTTAGGACAGGGGGCTAGGAATGAGCAGTTCTTC
CASSLGQGARNEQFF
>-|-|TRBJ2-1|TRBV6-2/TRBV6-3
TGTGCCAGCAGATCTCTGAAGGGGTTCTACAATGAGCAGTTCTTC
CASRSLKGFYNEQFF
>few|-|TRBJ2-5|TRBV11-3
TGTGCCAGCAGCCCTCCGGGGGGCGGGAGACTGGAGACCCAGTACTTC
CASSPPGGGRLETQYF
>many|-|TRBJ2-1|TRBV7-2
TGTGCCAGCAGCCACTTCAGGGGTAGTCTGTACAATGAGCAGTTCTTC
CASSHFRGSLYNEQFF
>many|-|TRBJ2-7|TRBV12-3/TRBV12-4
TGTGCCAGCAGTCCGCTGGGGGAAGAGCAGTACTTC
CASSPLGEEQYF
>-|TRBD1|TRBJ1-1|TRBV28
TGTGCCAGCAGTCCCTCCAGGACAGGGGGCTACACTGAAGCTTTCTTT
CASSPSRTGGYTEAFF
>many|TRBD1|TRBJ1-2|TRBV19
TGTGCCAGTAGTATTCATAGGGACAGCAGGTTCTATGGCTACACCTTC
CASSIHRDSRFYGYTF
>-|TRBD1|TRBJ2-1|TRBV19
TGTGCCACCCGGACTTGGACAGGTGAGCAGTTCTTC
CATRTWTGEQFF
>-|-|TRBJ1-2|TRBV12-3/TRBV12-4
TGTGCCAGCAGTCCCCCGGGGGGGGGCGTCGTCCGAGATGGCTACACCTTC
CASSPPGGGVVRDGYTF
>-|-|TRBJ1-5|TRBV19
TGTGCCACTAACGACTATAGCAATCAGCCCCAGCATTTT
CATNDYSNQPQHF
>many|-|TRBJ2-3|TRBV7-2
TGTGCCAGCAGCTTAGGAGTAGATGCAGATACGCAGTATTTT
CASSLGVDADTQYF
>few|TRBD2|TRBJ2-1|TRBV5-4
TGTGCCAGCAGCTTGGTGGGGGGGGGGTTCGGGAATGAGCAGTTCTTC
CASSLVGGGFGNEQFF
>many|TRBD2|TRBJ2-3|TRBV7-3
TGTGCCAGCAGCTCCCTAGCGGGGGTTACGCAGTATTTT
CASSSLAGVTQYF
>-|-|TRBJ2-7|TRBV5-1
TGCGCCAGCAGCTTCAGTGTTGGCTCCTACGAGCAGTACTTC
CASSFSVGSYEQYF
>many|-|TRBJ2-7|TRBV28
TGTGCCAGCACCCCGGGACTGAGCTACGAGCAGTACTTC
CASTPGLSYEQYF
>many|TRBD2|TRBJ2-1|TRBV19
TGTGCCAGTAGCCCCAGCGGGGGGTACAATGAGCAGTTCTTC
CASSPSGGYNEQFF
>few|TRBD2|TRBJ2-1|TRBV5-4
TGTGCCAGCAGCCCGGGACTAGCATTGTGGCAGTTCTTC
CASSPGLALWQFF
>many|TRBD1|TRBJ1-1|TRBV7-3
TGTGCCAGCAGACAGACAGGGGAGAACACTGAAGCTTTCTTT
CASRQTGENTEAFF
>-|-|TRBJ1-1|TRBV5-1
TGCGCCAGCAGCTTGGTGGGGGCAACTGAAGCGTTATTT
CASSLVGATEALF
>-|-|TRBJ2-7|TRBV11-2
TGTGCCAGCAGCTCCCGTGTAGCCGGCGAGCAGTACTTC
CASSSRVAGEQYF
>many|TRBD2|TRBJ2-3|TRBV7-6
TGTGCCAGCAGCCCAGGACTAGCAGGAGATACGCAGTATTTT
CASSPGLAGDTQYF
>many|TRBD1|TRBJ2-3|TRBV6-2/TRBV6-3
TGTGCCAGCAGTTACGGGCAGGGGGACACAGATACGCAGTATTTT
CASSYGQGDTDTQYF
>many|-|TRBJ1-3|TRBV7-2
TGTGCCAGCAGCCCCCATTCTGCTGGAAACACCATATATTTT
CASSPHSAGNTIYF
>few|-|TRBJ2-1|TRBV6-2/TRBV6-3
TGTGCCAGCAAAGTTAAGGGGCACAATGAGCAGTTCTTC
CASKVKGHNEQFF